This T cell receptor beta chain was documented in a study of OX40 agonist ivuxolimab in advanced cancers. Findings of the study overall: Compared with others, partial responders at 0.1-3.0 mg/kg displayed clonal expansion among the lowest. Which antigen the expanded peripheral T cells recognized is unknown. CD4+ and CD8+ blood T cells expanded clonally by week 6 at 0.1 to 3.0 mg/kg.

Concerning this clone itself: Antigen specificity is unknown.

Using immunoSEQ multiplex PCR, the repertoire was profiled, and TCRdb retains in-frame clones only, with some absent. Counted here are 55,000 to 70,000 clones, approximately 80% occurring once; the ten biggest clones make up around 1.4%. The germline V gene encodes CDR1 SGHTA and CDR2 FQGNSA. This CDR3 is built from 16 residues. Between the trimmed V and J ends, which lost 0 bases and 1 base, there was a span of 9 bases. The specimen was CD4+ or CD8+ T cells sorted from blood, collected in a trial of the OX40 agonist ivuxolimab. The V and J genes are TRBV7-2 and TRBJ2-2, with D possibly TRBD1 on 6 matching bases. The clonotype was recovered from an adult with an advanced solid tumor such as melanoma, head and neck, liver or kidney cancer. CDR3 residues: CASSLALTGNTGELFF. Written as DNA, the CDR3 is TGTGCCAGCAGCTTAGCGTTGACAGGGAACACCGGGGAGCTGTTTTTT.